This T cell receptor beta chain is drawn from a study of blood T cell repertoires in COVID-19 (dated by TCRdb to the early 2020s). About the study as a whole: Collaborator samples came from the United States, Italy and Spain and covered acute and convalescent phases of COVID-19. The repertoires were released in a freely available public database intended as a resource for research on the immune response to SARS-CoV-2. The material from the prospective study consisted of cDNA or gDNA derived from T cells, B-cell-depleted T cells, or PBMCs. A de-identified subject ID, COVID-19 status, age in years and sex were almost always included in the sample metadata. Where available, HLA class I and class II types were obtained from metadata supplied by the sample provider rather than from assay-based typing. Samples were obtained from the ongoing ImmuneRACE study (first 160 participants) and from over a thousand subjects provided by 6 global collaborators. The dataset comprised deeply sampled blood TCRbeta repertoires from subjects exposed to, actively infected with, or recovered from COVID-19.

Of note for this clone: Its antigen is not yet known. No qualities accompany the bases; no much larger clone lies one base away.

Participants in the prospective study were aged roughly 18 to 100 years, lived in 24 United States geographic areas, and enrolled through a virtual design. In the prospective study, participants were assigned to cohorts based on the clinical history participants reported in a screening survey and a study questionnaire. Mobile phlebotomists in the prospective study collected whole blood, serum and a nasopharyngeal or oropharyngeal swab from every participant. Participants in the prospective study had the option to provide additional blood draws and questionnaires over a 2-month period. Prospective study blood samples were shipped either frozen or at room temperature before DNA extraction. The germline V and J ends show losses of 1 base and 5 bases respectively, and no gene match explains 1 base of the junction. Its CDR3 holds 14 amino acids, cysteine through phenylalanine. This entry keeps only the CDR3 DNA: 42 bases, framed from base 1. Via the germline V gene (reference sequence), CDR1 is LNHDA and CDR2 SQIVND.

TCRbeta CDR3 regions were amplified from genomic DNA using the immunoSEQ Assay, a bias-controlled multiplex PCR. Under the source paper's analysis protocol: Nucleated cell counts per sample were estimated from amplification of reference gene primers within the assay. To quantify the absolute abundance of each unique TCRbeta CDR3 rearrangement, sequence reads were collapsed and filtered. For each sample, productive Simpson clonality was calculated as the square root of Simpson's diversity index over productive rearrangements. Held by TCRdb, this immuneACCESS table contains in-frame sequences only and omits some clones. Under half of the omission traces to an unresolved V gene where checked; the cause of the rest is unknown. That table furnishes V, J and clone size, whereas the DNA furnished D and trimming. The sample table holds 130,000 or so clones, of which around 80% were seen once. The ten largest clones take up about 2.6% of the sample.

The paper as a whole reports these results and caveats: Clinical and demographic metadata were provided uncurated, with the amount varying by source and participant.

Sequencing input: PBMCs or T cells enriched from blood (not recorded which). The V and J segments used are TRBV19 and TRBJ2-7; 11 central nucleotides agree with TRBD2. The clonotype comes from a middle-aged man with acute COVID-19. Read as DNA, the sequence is TGTGCCAGTAGTATAGCACTAGCGGGAGACGAGCAGTACTTC. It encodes CASSIALAGDEQYF. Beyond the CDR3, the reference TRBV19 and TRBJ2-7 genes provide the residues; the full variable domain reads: DGGITQSPKYLFRKEGQNVTLSCEQNLNHDAMYWYRQDPGQGLRLIYYSQIVNDFQKGDIAEGYSVSREKKESFPLTVTSAQKNPTAFYLCASSIALAGDEQYFGPGTRLTVT.